Below, one TCR beta chain is given with its context. What antigen it recognizes has not been identified. No per-base quality is available; no much larger clone lies one base away. Preparation of the library involved the immunoSEQ multiplex PCR assay. The clones in this table, taken by TCRdb from immuneACCESS, are in-frame only. Not every clone is retained; where verified, under half of the shortfall comes from an unresolved V gene, and the cause of the rest is unknown. Present in this sample are around 97,000 clones, about 95% of which were seen just once. Approximately 0.38% of the sample is held by the ten biggest clonotypes. There are 17 amino acids in the CDR3, from cysteine to phenylalanine inclusive. Kept here is only the CDR3 DNA, which spans 51 bases and is read in frame from base 1. The germline V gene (reference sequence) specifies LNHDA as CDR1 and SQIVND as CDR2. From V the trimming removes 3 bases and from J it removes 1 base, while the gene matches leave 7 bases of the junction unaccounted for.

This record comes from a study of technical replicates of blood from a handful of donors (dated by TCRdb to the late 2010s). Recombination joined TRBV19 with TRBJ2-7; 12 bases in the junction line up with TRBD2. The sequencing input was T cells isolated from PBMCs. The TCR sequence derives from a human donor in good health. The CDR3 reads as follows: CASSMGGLAGASYEQYF. The DNA reads TGTGCCAGTAGTATGGGGGGACTAGCGGGTGCATCCTACGAGCAGTACTTC.